Shown below are 29 T cell receptor beta chains from a single sample sequenced in a study of shared clonotypes between healthy human individuals. Naive-designated CD8 cells lacked CD45RO, were positively enriched for CCR7, and omitted terminally differentiated effector memory CD45RA+ cells. Method: immunoSEQ multiplex PCR; TCRdb's copy keeps in-frame clones and lacks some. Altogether approximately 600,000 clones are present, roughly 95% being singletons, with the ten largest covering approximately 0.11%. Source material: naive CD8+ T cells sorted from blood. The receptors originated from a woman in her thirties in good health.

The rearrangement links TRBV9 to TRBJ2-7; 9 nucleotides align to TRBD2. Unmatched junction bases numbered 8, after V lost 5 bases and J lost 2 bases. CDR3 size: 15 residues. Germline V gives CDR1 SGDLS, CDR2 YYNGEE. CDR3 DNA: TGTGCCAGCAGTCTGGGGGTAGCGGGAGCCTACGAGCAGTACTTC. Its translation: CASSLGVAGAYEQYF. The variable domain in full, completed from reference TRBV9 and TRBJ2-7, reads DSGVTQTPKHLITATGQRVTLRCSPRSGDLSVYWYQQSLDQGLQFLIQYYNGEERAKGNILERFSAQQFPDLHSELNLSSLELGDSALYFCASSLGVAGAYEQYFGPGTRLTVT.

V usage is TRBV28 and J usage is TRBJ2-7; the match to TRBD2 covers 8 bases. Germline values: CDR1 MDHEN, CDR2 SYDVKM. The CDR3 covers 18 residues. Trimming removed 6 bases from V and 1 base from J; junction bases left unmatched: 17. The DNA of the CDR3 is TGTGCCAGCAGCCCCGGGGTCGGGACTAGGGGGTTATCCTACGAGCAGTACTTC. Its protein is CASSPGVGTRGLSYEQYF.

This clone was recorded only once. The same CDR3 also results from other DNA sequences found in this sample. This chain connects TRBV7-8 to TRBJ1-5; D is possibly TRBD1 (5 bases). With 1 base removed from V and 1 base from J, the gap between germline ends came to 11 bases. Germline V gene data show CDR1 as SGHVS and CDR2 as FQNEAQ. This CDR3 contains 16 residues. The DNA of the CDR3 is TGTGCCAGCAGCTTAGGGACGGGGGGGAGCAATCAGCCCCAGCATTTT. This translates into CASSLGTGGSNQPQHF.

The rearrangement links TRBV28 to TRBJ2-5; 10 positions agree with TRBD2. From germline, CDR1 is MDHEN and CDR2 SYDVKM. The CDR3 covers 15 residues. The ends lost 6 bases at V and 5 bases at J; junction bases unmatched: 9. The CDR3 loop reads CASRSLAGELETQYF. DNA for the CDR3: TGTGCCAGCAGGTCGCTAGCGGGAGAATTGGAGACCCAGTACTTC.

This CDR3 is CASSLGPEGDQETQYF. For the CDR3, the DNA is TGTGCCAGCAGCTTAGGGCCAGAGGGGGATCAAGAGACCCAGTACTTC. V is TRBV7-9 and J is TRBJ2-5; possibly TRBD1 for D (6 bases). Germline V gene data show CDR1 as SEHNR and CDR2 as FQNEAQ (reference sequence). The V end was cut by 1 base, the J end by 2 bases, with 14 bases between. The CDR3 is made up of 16 amino acids.

The V call is TRBV28, the J call TRBJ2-2; TRBD2 matches 14 bases. CDR3 length: 15 amino acids. Germline V gene data show CDR1 as MDHEN and CDR2 as SYDVKM. V was clipped by 5 bases and J by 6 bases; unmatched bases: 2. DNA of the CDR3: TGTGCCAGCAGTCTGGGACTAGCGGGAGCCGGGGAGCTGTTTTTT. This encodes CASSLGLAGAGELFF.

This chain uses TRBV7-6 with TRBJ2-7; D is undetermined. This CDR3 is built from 13 residues. With 3 bases removed from V and 5 bases from J, the gap between germline ends came to 11 bases. Germline lookup yields CDR1 SGHVS and CDR2 FNYEAQ. CDR3 bases: TGTGCCAGCAGCTTCTCCCCCCGTGACGAGCAGTACTTC. This sequence encodes CASSFSPRDEQYF. The whole variable domain, filled in from reference TRBV7-6 and TRBJ2-7, reads GAGVSQSPRYKVTKRGQDVALRCDPISGHVSLYWYRQALGQGPEFLTYFNYEAQQDKSGLPNDRFSAERPEGSISTLTIQRTEQRDSAMYRCASSFSPRDEQYFGPGTRLTVT.

The chain joins TRBV27 to TRBJ2-3; D ambiguous. Germline values: CDR1 MNHEY, CDR2 SMNVEV (reference sequence). The CDR3 sequence is 11 residues long. V lost 5 bases and J lost 6, with 6 bases in between. CDR3 sequence (DNA): TGTGCCAGCAGTACTTGGGATACGCAGTATTTT. Encoded protein: CASSTWDTQYF.

The rearrangement joins TRBV13 to TRBJ2-7; D call uncertain. Per the germline V gene, CDR1 is PRHDT and CDR2 is FYEKMQ (reference sequence). There are 15 residues in the CDR3. The germline V and J ends were trimmed by 4 bases and 3 bases, with 16 bases remaining between them. The CDR3 loop reads CASSSPRVGNYEQYF. Here the CDR3 DNA reads TGTGCCAGCAGCTCCCCCCGAGTAGGCAACTACGAGCAGTACTTC.

The chain has TRBV7-8 and TRBJ2-3; unclear D gene. CDR3 length: 15 residues. V was trimmed by 3 bases and J by 0 bases, leaving 10 bases between them. Germline assignment: CDR1 SGHVS and CDR2 FQNEAQ. CDR3 DNA sequence: TGTGCCAGCAGCTTGGGCACAGCGAGCACAGATACGCAGTATTTT. It translates to CASSLGTASTDTQYF.

The chain links TRBV25-1 to TRBJ2-1; D remains ambiguous. The V gene lost 1 base and the J gene lost 0 bases, with 7 bases spanning the gap. The CDR3 length is 15 residues. Germline assignment: CDR1 MGHDK and CDR2 SYGVNS. The CDR3 DNA sequence: TGTGCCAGCAGTGAATTTGGTAGCTCCTACAATGAGCAGTTCTTC. Translation: CASSEFGSSYNEQFF.

The chain employs TRBV13 and TRBJ2-4; D ambiguous. The CDR3 extends over 16 amino acids. In germline, CDR1 is PRHDT, CDR2 FYEKMQ (reference sequence). V was trimmed by 3 bases and J by 0 bases, leaving 12 bases between them. CDR3 in DNA: TGTGCCAGCAGCTTCGCCTTAGAACTAGCCAAAAACATTCAGTACTTC. Protein product: CASSFALELAKNIQYF.

V is TRBV28 and J is TRBJ1-6; 8 bases fit TRBD1. In germline, CDR1 is MDHEN, CDR2 SYDVKM. V dropped 7 bases and J dropped 7; count of bases not matched to a gene: 9. This CDR3 contains 15 residues. The CDR3 DNA reads TGTGCCAGCATTGTCCAGGGGGCTGGGAATTCACCCCTCCACTTT. This sequence encodes CASIVQGAGNSPLHF.

As DNA, the CDR3 is TGTGCCAGCAGCCAAGTTCGGCGGGAGATCTTCGAGCAGTACTTC. It translates to CASSQVRREIFEQYF. The rearrangement uses TRBV14 and TRBJ2-7; TRBD2 aligns across 7 bases. V lost 1 base and J lost 6; bases outside the gene matches: 9. Per germline, CDR1 SGHDN and CDR2 FVKESK. CDR3 size: 15 residues.

Here the CDR3 reads CASSLVRLAEAYEQYF. The CDR3 DNA follows: TGTGCCAGCAGCTTAGTTCGGCTAGCGGAGGCCTACGAGCAGTACTTC. The rearrangement joins TRBV11-2 to TRBJ2-7; TRBD2 matches 7 bases. There are 16 residues in the CDR3. The germline V gene has CDR1 SGHAT and CDR2 FQNNGV. V gave up 1 base and J gave up 2 bases; unmatched junction bases: 8. Full variable domain (outside the CDR3, taken from reference TRBV11-2 and TRBJ2-7): EAGVAQSPRYKIIEKRQSVAFWCNPISGHATLYWYQQILGQGPKLLIQFQNNGVVDDSQLPKDRFSAERLKGVDSTLKIQPAKLEDSAVYLCASSLVRLAEAYEQYFGPGTRLTVT.

V usage is TRBV28 and J usage is TRBJ2-7, with no clear D. In germline, CDR1 is MDHEN, CDR2 SYDVKM. The CDR3 runs 12 residues. The ends were cut back, 2 bases at V and 3 bases at J, with 5 bases in the middle. The CDR3 region is CASSLPHYEQYF. The CDR3 bases are TGTGCCAGCAGTTTACCCCACTACGAGCAGTACTTC. Complete variable domain (other parts from reference TRBV28 and TRBJ2-7): DVKVTQSSRYLVKRTGEKVFLECVQDMDHENMFWYRQDPGLGLRLIYFSYDVKMKEKGDIPEGYSVSREKKERFSLILESASTNQTSMYLCASSLPHYEQYFGPGTRLTVT.

V is TRBV5-5 and J is TRBJ2-1; 11 positions agree with TRBD2. This CDR3 is built from 15 residues. Germline V gives CDR1 SGHKS, CDR2 YYEKEE (reference sequence). J gave up 6 bases and V 3 bases, and 5 bases lay outside the gene matches. CDR3 sequence reads: CASSYGLAGFNEQFF. In DNA form, the CDR3 reads TGTGCCAGCAGCTACGGACTAGCGGGTTTCAATGAGCAGTTCTTC. Looking up the rest from reference TRBV5-5 and TRBJ2-1 gives the full variable domain: DAGVTQSPTHLIKTRGQQVTLRCSPISGHKSVSWYQQVLGQGPQFIFQYYEKEERGRGNFPDRFSARQFPNYSSELNVNALLLGDSALYLCASSYGLAGFNEQFFGPGTRLTVL.

The J gene is TRBJ2-1, the V gene TRBV5-1, with 9 bases that match TRBD2. This CDR3 has 15 residues. CDR1 and CDR2 (germline): SGHRS, YFSETQ. Trimming removed 5 bases from V and 7 bases from J; junction bases left unmatched: 10. CDR3 in DNA: TGCGCCAGCAGACAGAGGCGGGAGGGCAGGAATGAGCAGTTCTTC. Translating gives CASRQRREGRNEQFF. The complete variable domain, with remaining parts taken from reference TRBV5-1 and TRBJ2-1, reads KAGVTQTPRYLIKTRGQQVTLSCSPISGHRSVSWYQQTPGQGLQFLFEYFSETQRNKGNFPGRFSGRQFSNSRSEMNVSTLELGDSALYLCASRQRREGRNEQFFGPGTRLTVL.

The rearrangement joins TRBV13 to TRBJ2-2; tentatively, D is TRBD1 or TRBD2 (5 bases each). There are 14 residues in the CDR3. V was clipped by 5 bases and J by 6 bases, with 13 bases between them. Germline loops: CDR1 PRHDT, CDR2 FYEKMQ (reference sequence). The CDR3 sequence: CASSHRDAPGELFF. The CDR3 DNA reads TGTGCCAGCAGCCACCGGGACGCCCCCGGGGAGCTGTTTTTT.

The chain links TRBV15 to TRBJ2-5, with D perhaps matching TRBD2 (5 bases). CDR3 size: 15 residues. Germline values: CDR1 LNHNV, CDR2 YYDKDF (reference sequence). The V end was cut by 1 base, the J end by 4 bases, with 13 bases between. In nucleotides, the CDR3 is TGTGCCACCAGCAGAGTTCTCCTAGCCTCAGAGACCCAGTACTTC. Its protein is CATSRVLLASETQYF.

This sequence joins TRBV29-1 and TRBJ2-5, with D unclear. Germline CDR1 SQVTM, CDR2 ANQGSEA. This CDR3 contains 13 residues. V dropped 7 bases and J dropped 1 base, with 13 bases sitting between them. CDR3 nucleotide sequence: TGCAGCGAGATGGAACAGAGCCAAGAGACCCAGTACTTC. It codes for CSEMEQSQETQYF.

As for this clone: The same CDR3 is also encoded by other DNA sequences in this sample. The V call is TRBV6-5, the J call TRBJ1-2; D remains unclear. The CDR3 consists of 13 residues. The ends were cut back, 3 bases at V and 1 base at J, with 6 bases in the middle. Germline CDR1 reads MNHEY; CDR2 reads SVGAGI. The chain's CDR3 is CASSYEDNYGYTF. The DNA for the CDR3 is TGTGCCAGCAGTTATGAAGATAACTATGGCTACACCTTC.

V and J are TRBV7-6 and TRBJ2-1, with D possibly matching TRBD1 (5 bases). The CDR3 runs to 13 residues. Germline V lookup: CDR1 SGHVS, CDR2 FNYEAQ. Trimming took off 3 bases at V and 7 bases at J, with 10 bases between the two ends. The CDR3 nucleotides are TGTGCCAGCAGCTTCCAGGGAAGGAATGAGCAGTTCTTC. It specifies CASSFQGRNEQFF. The entire variable domain, with the rest obtained from reference TRBV7-6 and TRBJ2-1, is as follows: GAGVSQSPRYKVTKRGQDVALRCDPISGHVSLYWYRQALGQGPEFLTYFNYEAQQDKSGLPNDRFSAERPEGSISTLTIQRTEQRDSAMYRCASSFQGRNEQFFGPGTRLTVL.

The gene calls are TRBV2 and TRBJ1-1, with D perhaps matching TRBD1 (6 bases). Trimming took off 7 bases at V and 4 bases at J, with 19 bases between the two ends. CDR1 and CDR2 (germline): SNHLY, FYNNEI. The CDR3 runs to 15 residues. In DNA, the CDR3 is TGTGCCAGCATCAATGGCCAGGGGAGGTTCACTGAAGCTTTCTTT. Translating gives CASINGQGRFTEAFF.

This rearrangement joins TRBV30 to TRBJ2-7; D is possibly TRBD2 (6 bases). Per germline, CDR1 GTSNPN and CDR2 SVGIG (reference sequence). Trimming cost V 5 bases and J 3 bases, with 17 bases left between them. The CDR3 runs 14 residues. The CDR3 region is CAWGSGTGDYEQYF. In DNA, the CDR3 is TGTGCCTGGGGGTCCGGGACTGGAGACTACGAGCAGTACTTC.

The chain links TRBV7-6 to TRBJ2-7; 8 bases match TRBD1. Per the germline V gene, CDR1 is SGHVS and CDR2 is FNYEAQ. The CDR3 has 14 amino acids. V was pared by 5 bases and J by 2 bases, with 5 bases of the junction left unmatched. CDR3: CASSLGTGTYEQYF. CDR3 nucleotides: TGTGCCAGCAGCCTAGGGACAGGAACCTACGAGCAGTACTTC.

This clone is a singleton in its sample. The chain has TRBV19 and TRBJ2-5; TRBD1 might be the D (6 bases). Gene TRBJ2-7 matches the end of the DNA better, so the J call may be wrong. Germline CDR1 reads LNHDA; CDR2 reads SQIVND (reference sequence). This CDR3 spans 14 amino acids. CDR3 sequence reads: CASTLTGSSYEQYF. CDR3 sequence (DNA): TGTGCCAGTACCCTGACAGGCAGCTCCTACGAGCAGTACTTC.

This clone was recorded a few times. This chain connects TRBV25-1 to TRBJ1-5; tentative D call: TRBD1 (5 bases). The CDR3 is 13 residues long. Germline V gene data show CDR1 as MGHDK and CDR2 as SYGVNS. The V end lost 4 bases, the J end lost 3 bases, and 7 bases lay between the germline ends. In DNA, the CDR3 is TGTGCCAGCAGTGGGGGCAACAATCAGCCCCAGCATTTT. It specifies CASSGGNNQPQHF.

V usage is TRBV27 and J usage is TRBJ1-6; D unresolved. The V end was cut by 6 bases, the J end by 9 bases, with 18 bases between. CDR3 length equals 15 residues. CDR1 MNHEY and CDR2 SMNVEV come from the germline V gene (reference sequence). The CDR3 DNA is TGTGCCAGCAGGCTCTCCCCGGCGGTCGGTTCACCCCTCCACTTT. This codes for CASRLSPAVGSPLHF.